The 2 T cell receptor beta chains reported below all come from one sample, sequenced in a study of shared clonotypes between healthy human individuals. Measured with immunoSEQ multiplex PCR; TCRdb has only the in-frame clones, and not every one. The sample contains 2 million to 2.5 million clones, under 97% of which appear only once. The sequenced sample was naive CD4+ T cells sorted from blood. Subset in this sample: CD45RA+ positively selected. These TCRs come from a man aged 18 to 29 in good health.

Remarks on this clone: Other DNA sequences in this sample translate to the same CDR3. The CDR3 bases are TGCGCCAGCAGCTCCCAGGGGTCGGAGACCCAGTACTTC. It specifies CASSSQGSETQYF. The chain carries TRBV5-1 and TRBJ2-5; a possible D gene is TRBD1 (6 bases). The germline gives CDR1 SGHRS, CDR2 YFSETQ. The CDR3 totals 13 residues. Trimming took off 3 bases at V and 5 bases at J, with 11 bases between the two ends.

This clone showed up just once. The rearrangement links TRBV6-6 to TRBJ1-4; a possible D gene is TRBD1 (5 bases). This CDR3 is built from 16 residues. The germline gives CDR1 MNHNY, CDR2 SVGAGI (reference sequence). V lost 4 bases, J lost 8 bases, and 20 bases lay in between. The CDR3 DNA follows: TGTGCCAGCAGTTCCAACCGGGGGAGGGGTCCCGAAAAACTGTTTTTT. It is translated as CASSSNRGRGPEKLFF.